One and the same sample provided the 11 T cell receptor beta chains below, sequenced in a study of cytomegalovirus exposure and HLA in healthy donors. Amplification used 60 Vbeta primers and 13 Jbeta primers. Sequencing was performed with immunoSEQ multiplex PCR; in TCRdb, only in-frame clones are kept and a portion is missing. The table lists about 90,000 clones, 70% to 85% of them singletons, with 2.5% to 3% in the top ten. Specimen: PBMCs. These receptors came from a man aged 25-45 years in good health and CMV-seronegative.

This chain connects TRBV2 to TRBJ1-2; 9 positions agree with TRBD1. CDR3 length equals 13 residues. The V and J ends lost 4 bases and 3 bases, in that order; junction bases with no gene match: 0. Germline CDR1 reads SNHLY; CDR2 reads FYNNEI. The CDR3 region is CASSGQGDYGYTF. As DNA, the CDR3 is TGTGCCAGCAGTGGACAGGGGGACTATGGCTACACCTTC.

The V call is TRBV28, the J call TRBJ1-1, with 9 bases matching TRBD1. Germline CDR1 is MDHEN and CDR2 is SYDVKM. The CDR3 sequence is 14 residues long. The J segment lost 0 bases and the V segment lost 8 bases, leaving 4 bases of the junction unmatched. In DNA, the CDR3 is TGTGCCAGCGAACAGGGGGCCATGAACACTGAAGCTTTCTTT. It is translated as CASEQGAMNTEAFF.

This chain links TRBV4-3 with TRBJ1-6; D not certain. Germline-derived CDR1 and CDR2 are LGHNA and YSLEER. The CDR3 extends over 20 amino acids. V was clipped by 0 bases and J by 0 bases, with 18 bases between them. The CDR3 reads CASSQDPYGIPSSYNSPLHF. As DNA, the CDR3 is TGCGCCAGCAGCCAAGACCCCTACGGGATACCCAGCTCCTATAATTCACCCCTCCACTTT.

This clone was seen just once. The V and J genes are TRBV15 and TRBJ1-6; weak D call: TRBD1 (6 bases). CDR1 and CDR2 (germline): LNHNV, YYDKDF (reference sequence). CDR3 length: 17 amino acids. Trimming removed 1 base at V and 0 bases at J, with 10 bases between. The CDR3 coding sequence is TGTGCCACCAGCAGAGTCACAGGGAGCTCCTATAATTCACCCCTCCACTTT. Amino acids: CATSRVTGSSYNSPLHF.

The V call is TRBV2, the J call TRBJ1-6, with D perhaps TRBD1 (5 bases). This CDR3 is built from 14 residues. CDR1 SNHLY and CDR2 FYNNEI come from the germline V gene. V lost 8 bases and J lost 10, with 18 bases in between. The CDR3 DNA is TGTGCCAGCTGCGGAGAAGGGGTTCGGTCACCCCTCCACTTT. Translating gives CASCGEGVRSPLHF.

This clone was detected only a few times. The chain uses TRBV9 and TRBJ2-3; D unresolved. Germline V lookup: CDR1 SGDLS, CDR2 YYNGEE. With 4 bases removed from V and 3 bases from J, the gap between germline ends came to 6 bases. The CDR3 has 12 amino acids. This CDR3 is CASSSRTDTQYF. The CDR3 DNA is TGTGCCAGCAGCTCTCGTACAGATACGCAGTATTTT.

There are a few counts of this clone. The rearrangement uses TRBV7-9 and TRBJ2-7, with D tentatively TRBD1 (6 bases). The V end lost 4 bases, the J end lost 3 bases, and 16 bases lay between the germline ends. This CDR3 has 15 residues. From germline, CDR1 is SEHNR and CDR2 FQNEAQ (reference sequence). The CDR3 protein is CASSSPRTGYYEQYF. The CDR3 nucleotides are TGTGCCAGCAGCTCCCCCCGTACAGGGTACTACGAGCAGTACTTC.

In this sample, this clone turned up once. The chain links TRBV30 to TRBJ1-2; possibly TRBD1 for D (5 bases). The germline V and J ends were trimmed by 4 bases and 0 bases, with 12 bases remaining between them. CDR1 and CDR2 from the germline V gene are GTSNPN and SVGIG (reference sequence). CDR3 length equals 14 residues. Written as DNA, the CDR3 is TGTGCCTGGAAACTGGGGGGATCTAACTATGGCTACACCTTC. Protein sequence: CAWKLGGSNYGYTF.

The rearrangement joins TRBV28 to TRBJ1-5, with D unclear. Germline CDR1 reads MDHEN; CDR2 reads SYDVKM. V was clipped by 2 bases and J by 0 bases, with 8 bases between them. This CDR3 region has 15 residues. The CDR3 loop is CASSLLSYSNQPQHF. The CDR3 bases are TGTGCCAGCAGTTTACTTTCTTATAGCAATCAGCCCCAGCATTTT.

On this clone: This CDR3 fails to terminate in the conserved phenylalanine or tryptophan, so it likely reflects a read error. The DNA is omitted, as the CDR3 cannot be located on it reliably, and the CDR3 follows TCRdb's listing. The V and J genes are TRBV6-1 and TRBJ1-4; TRBD1, the table's D call, was not compared with the DNA. The CDR3 contains 13 residues when both ends are counted. In germline, CDR1 is MNHNS, CDR2 SASEGT. The CDR3: CASSEEPRTGPVI.

The chain recombines TRBV28 with TRBJ2-5; 9 nucleotides match TRBD2. CDR3 length: 15 amino acids. Trimming removed 3 bases from V and 5 bases from J; junction bases left unmatched: 7. The V gene's germline CDR1 is MDHEN and CDR2 SYDVKM. CDR3 coding DNA: TGTGCCAGCAGTTTGCTAGCGGGGACGACCGAGACCCAGTACTTC. It codes for CASSLLAGTTETQYF.